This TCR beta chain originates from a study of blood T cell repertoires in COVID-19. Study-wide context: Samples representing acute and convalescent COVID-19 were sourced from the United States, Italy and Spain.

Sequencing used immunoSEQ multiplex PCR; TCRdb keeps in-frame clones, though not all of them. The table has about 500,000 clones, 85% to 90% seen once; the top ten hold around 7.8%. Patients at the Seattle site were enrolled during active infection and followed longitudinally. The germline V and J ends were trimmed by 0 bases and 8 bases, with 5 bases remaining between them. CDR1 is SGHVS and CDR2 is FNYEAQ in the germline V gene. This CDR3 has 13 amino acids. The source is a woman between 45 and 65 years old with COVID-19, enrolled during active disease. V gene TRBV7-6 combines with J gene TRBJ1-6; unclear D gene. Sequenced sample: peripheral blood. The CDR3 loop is CASSLARDSPLHF. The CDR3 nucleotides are TGTGCCAGCAGCTTAGCACGGGATTCACCCCTCCACTTT.